Listed below are T cell receptor beta chains from one sample, sequenced in a study of blood T cell repertoires in COVID-19. Sequencing was performed with immunoSEQ multiplex PCR; in TCRdb, only in-frame clones are kept and a portion is missing. The sample shows roughly 150,000 clones, approximately 85% of them seen only once. Sequencing used peripheral blood. The origin of the receptors is a man at least 80 years old with COVID-19, enrolled during active disease. The CDR3 runs from the conserved cysteine through the conserved F or W. A D gene is named only where the DNA matches it firmly. Size is omitted from some rows. Given values are once, few, many or a class for expanded clones.

j_call v_call clone_size d_call cdr3_aa cdr3_nt
TRBJ1-2 TRBV6-5 once - CASSYSEGVDYGYTF TGTGCCAGCAGTTACTCAGAGGGGGTGGACTATGGCTACACCTTC
TRBJ2-1 TRBV20-1 - - CSASGGDNEQFF TGCAGTGCTAGTGGCGGGGACAATGAGCAGTTCTTC
TRBJ2-3 TRBV19 - TRBD2 CASKERGDTDTQYF TGTGCCAGTAAGGAGCGGGGGGACACAGATACGCAGTATTTT
TRBJ2-7 TRBV5-1 - TRBD1 CASSLGQGAIKNEQYF TGCGCCAGCAGCTTGGGACAGGGGGCTATTAAGAACGAGCAGTACTTC
TRBJ2-7 TRBV7-9 - - CASSNYRDYYEQYF TGTGCCAGCAGCAACTACAGGGATTACTACGAGCAGTACTTC
TRBJ2-4 TRBV14 few - CASSQDFIGNIQYF TGTGCCAGCAGCCAAGATTTTATCGGAAACATTCAGTACTTC
TRBJ2-2 TRBV29-1 medium-sized - CSVFFGELFF TGCAGCGTTTTCTTCGGGGAGCTGTTTTTT
TRBJ1-1 TRBV7-9 - TRBD1 CASRPGTGSNTEAFF TGTGCCAGCCGACCCGGGACAGGGTCGAACACTGAAGCTTTCTTT
TRBJ1-2 TRBV6-2/TRBV6-3 - - CASSWRAANYGYTF TGTGCCAGCAGTTGGCGGGCAGCTAACTATGGCTACACCTTC
TRBJ2-2 TRBV5-1 - - CASSLENRNTGELFF TGCGCCAGCAGCTTGGAAAACAGGAACACCGGGGAGCTGTTTTTT
TRBJ1-5 TRBV18 - - CASSPEGVNQPQHF TGTGCCAGCTCACCCGAAGGGGTCAATCAGCCCCAGCATTTT
TRBJ1-1 TRBV18 - - CASSLGTGTEAFF TGTGCCAGCTCACTCGGGACTGGTACCGAAGCTTTCTTT
TRBJ2-2 TRBV11-3 once TRBD1 CASSSRTGTGELFF TGTGCCAGCAGCTCACGGACAGGAACCGGGGAGCTGTTTTTT
TRBJ1-2 TRBV27 - - CASSFSGGGGYTF TGTGCCAGCAGTTTTTCGGGAGGAGGCGGCTACACCTTC
TRBJ2-3 TRBV3-1/TRBV3-2 few - CASSPVRSDTQYF TGTGCCAGCAGCCCGGTACGTTCAGATACGCAGTATTTT
TRBJ1-6 TRBV5-6 - - CASSLDRNNSPLHF TGTGCCAGCAGCTTGGACAGAAATAATTCACCCCTCCACTTT
TRBJ1-4 TRBV5-1 - - CASSLVQGGEKLFF TGCGCCAGCAGCTTAGTTCAGGGAGGAGAAAAACTGTTTTTT
TRBJ2-5 TRBV3-1/TRBV3-2 - - CASKEGAYETQYF TGTGCCAGCAAGGAGGGGGCGTATGAGACCCAGTACTTC
TRBJ1-2 TRBV29-1 few - CSAVRQSNGYTF TGCAGCGCTGTGAGACAGAGTAATGGCTACACCTTC
TRBJ1-1 TRBV5-1 - TRBD1 CASRQQGAVMNTEAFF TGCGCCAGCAGACAACAGGGGGCGGTCATGAACACTGAAGCTTTCTTT
TRBJ2-3 TRBV24-1 - - CATSDSGIGSQTDTQYF TGTGCCACCAGTGATTCAGGGATAGGTTCACAAACAGATACGCAGTATTTT
TRBJ2-5 TRBV2 - TRBD1 CASSNRGQETQYF TGTGCCAGCAGTAACAGGGGACAAGAGACCCAGTACTTC
TRBJ2-4 TRBV7-9 - TRBD1 CASSPGQVPYLAKNIQYF TGTGCCAGCAGCCCCGGACAGGTTCCCTACCTAGCCAAAAACATTCAGTACTTC
TRBJ1-4 TRBV4-1 - - CASSQPGATNEKLFF TGCGCCAGCAGCCAGCCGGGGGCAACTAATGAAAAACTGTTTTTT
TRBJ1-1 TRBV11-3 - - CASSLDLGETEAFF TGTGCCAGCAGCTTAGATCTCGGGGAAACTGAAGCTTTCTTT
TRBJ1-3 TRBV5-1 - - CASSPVPIGGNTIYF TGCGCCAGCAGCCCGGTGCCGATCGGGGGAAACACCATATATTTT
TRBJ2-5 TRBV29-1 - TRBD1 CSVEGTGGAVTQYF TGCAGCGTTGAGGGGACAGGGGGCGCAGTGACCCAGTACTTC
TRBJ1-6 TRBV27 once TRBD1 CASSLSGGLHSPLHF TGTGCCAGCAGTTTATCAGGGGGCTTGCATTCACCCCTCCACTTT
TRBJ1-1 TRBV6-5 - TRBD1 CASSSLRGLNTEAFF TGTGCCAGCAGTTCCCTGAGGGGGCTGAACACTGAAGCTTTCTTT
TRBJ1-4 TRBV19 - TRBD1 CASSVQGASNEKLFF TGTGCCAGTAGTGTACAGGGGGCCTCTAATGAAAAACTGTTTTTT
TRBJ1-5 TRBV5-6 - - CASSSQGTGNQPQHF TGTGCCAGCAGCTCCCAGGGAACGGGTAATCAGCCCCAGCATTTT
TRBJ2-1 TRBV20-1 - TRBD1 CSASNRGPSSYNEQFF TGCAGTGCTAGTAATAGGGGGCCGAGCTCCTACAATGAGCAGTTCTTC
TRBJ2-1 TRBV3-1/TRBV3-2 - TRBD1 CASSRTGTYNEQFF TGTGCCAGCAGTCGGACAGGGACCTACAATGAGCAGTTCTTC
TRBJ1-2 TRBV6-6 - - CASSQRGIGGYTF TGTGCCAGCAGCCAGAGAGGAATAGGTGGCTACACCTTC
TRBJ1-2 TRBV19 - - CASDYYGAGGYTF TGTGCCAGTGATTACTATGGCGCTGGAGGCTACACCTTC
TRBJ1-3 TRBV7-3 - - CASSSQGSGNTIYF TGTGCCAGCAGCTCGCAGGGCTCTGGAAACACCATATATTTT
TRBJ1-2 TRBV2 - TRBD1 CASSGTGVTGYTF TGTGCCAGCAGTGGGACAGGGGTGACGGGCTACACCTTC
TRBJ2-1 TRBV7-8 - - CASSSDFLWLEQFF TGTGCCAGCAGCTCGGACTTCCTGTGGTTGGAGCAGTTCTTC
TRBJ2-2 TRBV19 - - CASSSQGGTGELFF TGTGCCAGTAGTAGCCAGGGGGGCACCGGGGAGCTGTTTTTT
TRBJ2-7 TRBV24-1 - - CATSDFGRDQYF TGTGCCACCAGTGATTTTGGCAGGGATCAGTACTTC
TRBJ1-1 TRBV7-2 - - CASSRDTNTEAFF TGTGCCAGCAGCCGGGACACCAACACTGAAGCTTTCTTT
TRBJ1-4 TRBV19 - TRBD1 CASSGTANEKLFF TGTGCCAGCTCTGGGACAGCTAATGAAAAACTGTTTTTT
TRBJ1-2 TRBV19 - TRBD1 CASNVDRGNGYTF TGTGCCAGTAATGTGGACAGGGGAAATGGCTACACCTTC
TRBJ1-5 TRBV5-1 once TRBD1 CASSSGTGFNQPQHF TGCGCCAGCAGCTCCGGGACAGGTTTCAATCAGCCCCAGCATTTT
TRBJ1-1 TRBV28 - - CASSLLNSVNTEAFF TGTGCCAGCAGTTTACTGAACAGTGTGAACACTGAAGCTTTCTTT
TRBJ2-3 TRBV27 - TRBD2 CASSLGTRADTQYF TGTGCCAGCAGTTTAGGGACTAGAGCAGATACGCAGTATTTT
TRBJ1-3 TRBV13 - - CASSTKTGGNTIYF TGTGCCAGCAGCACCAAGACAGGCGGAAACACCATATATTTT
TRBJ2-2 TRBV11-2 - - CASRAGTAGTGELFF TGTGCCAGCAGGGCCGGGACAGCGGGCACCGGGGAGCTGTTTTTT
TRBJ2-7 TRBV5-4 - - CASSLDLAIGEQYF TGTGCCAGCAGCTTGGATCTAGCAATTGGTGAGCAGTACTTC
TRBJ2-7 TRBV4-2 few TRBD2 CASSQEGLATLSYEQYF TGTGCCAGCAGCCAAGAGGGACTAGCCACCCTCTCCTACGAGCAGTACTTC